The present T cell receptor (beta chain) was sequenced within a study of PD-1 blockade in classical Hodgkin lymphoma. Worth noting for this clone: What it binds is not known.

Study-wide results and caveats: Patients were excluded if nivolumab began under 1 year after ASCT (the autologous transplant). Whatever underlies the repertoire differences (possibly disease activity or prior therapy) remains undefined. Unlike CD8+ TCR diversity, which did not rise significantly by C4D1, CD4+ TCR diversity did.

Time point: cycle 4 day 1 (C4D1), after 5 to 7 weeks of nivolumab. All trial patients relapsed after autologous stem cell transplantation. Relapsed/refractory classical Hodgkin lymphoma patients had complete, partial or progressive responses. The CDR3 has 14 residues. The germline gives CDR1 SGHTA, CDR2 FQGTGA. V was clipped by 5 bases and J by 1 base, with 11 bases between them. Measured with immunoSEQ multiplex PCR; TCRdb has only the in-frame clones, and not every one. The sample contains tens of thousands of clones, approximately 90% of which appear only once. This receptor was obtained from a human donor with classical Hodgkin lymphoma. Sequences were derived from peripheral blood mononuclear cells (PBMCs), sampled before the fourth cycle of nivolumab. The chain couples TRBV7-3 to TRBJ2-5; D gene unclear. CDR3 region: CASSAGPGQETQYF. CDR3 bases: TGTGCCAGCAGCGCTGGACCGGGCCAAGAGACCCAGTACTTC.